The 4 T cell receptor beta chains below were found in one sample sequenced in a study of OX40 agonist ivuxolimab in advanced cancers. The table came from immunoSEQ multiplex PCR; TCRdb's copy has only in-frame clones and leaves some out. The sample lists 80,000 or so clones, 89% occurring once. The sample in question was CD4+ or CD8+ T cells sorted from blood, obtained in a trial of the OX40 agonist ivuxolimab. All receptors come from an adult with an advanced solid tumor such as melanoma, head and neck, liver or kidney cancer.

The rearrangement uses TRBV23-1 and TRBJ1-2; D is unclear. Being an ORF, TRBV23-1 has a function that is uncertain. Trimming pared 3 bases from V and 4 bases from J, leaving 12 bases between. The CDR3 extends over 14 amino acids. The CDR3 sequence is CASSHPAEFYGYTF. CDR3 sequence (DNA): TGCGCCAGCAGTCACCCGGCCGAGTTCTATGGCTACACCTTC.

The CDR3 DNA sequence: TGTGCCAGCCCCCGTCTTCCTCGGGGGGCCGGCGGAGCTTTCTTT. Translation gives CASPRLPRGAGGAFF. This chain joins TRBV2 and TRBJ1-1; tentatively, D is TRBD1 (6 bases). The CDR3 covers 15 residues. Germline CDR1 SNHLY, CDR2 FYNNEI. V gave up 8 bases and J gave up 10 bases, with 26 bases separating them.

This chain joins TRBV4-1 and TRBJ1-3, with TRBD1 matching over 8 bases. V dropped 3 bases and J dropped 9; count of bases not matched to a gene: 22. CDR3 size: 19 residues. From germline, CDR1 is MGHRA and CDR2 YSYEKL. The CDR3 region is CASSQPLRRTGSQGSTIYF. CDR3 nucleotide sequence: TGCGCCAGCAGCCAGCCCCTCCGCAGGACAGGGTCCCAGGGTAGCACCATATATTTT.

In its sample, this clone was seen once. The genes are TRBV11-2 and TRBJ1-2; 8 positions match TRBD1. The ends lost 0 bases at V and 7 bases at J; junction bases unmatched: 10. Germline V CDR1 and CDR2: SGHAT, FQNNGV. This CDR3 spans 16 amino acids. CDR3 nucleotides: TGTGCCAGCAGCTTAGAGGGGCCAGGGGGCGTGGGTGGCTACACCTTC. Translation gives CASSLEGPGGVGGYTF.